Shown below are 10 T cell receptor beta chains from a single sample sequenced in a study of T cell responses to AZD1222 COVID-19 vaccine. The data were produced by immunoSEQ multiplex PCR, yet TCRdb's version contains in-frame clones alone and is incomplete. Of tens of thousands of clones listed, around 80% are singletons. The specimen comprised peripheral blood, sampled 28 days after the second AZD1222 dose. Receptors were obtained from an adult who received the AZD1222 COVID-19 vaccine.

J is TRBJ2-5 and V is TRBV11-2; no clear D gene. There are 14 residues in the CDR3. The V end lost 5 bases, the J end lost 2 bases, and 12 bases lay between the germline ends. In germline, CDR1 is SGHAT, CDR2 FQNNGV. The CDR3 spells CASSEALRQETQYF. CDR3 in DNA: TGTGCCAGCAGCGAAGCACTACGACAAGAGACCCAGTACTTC. Full variable domain (remainder filled in from reference TRBV11-2 and TRBJ2-5): EAGVAQSPRYKIIEKRQSVAFWCNPISGHATLYWYQQILGQGPKLLIQFQNNGVVDDSQLPKDRFSAERLKGVDSTLKIQPAKLEDSAVYLCASSEALRQETQYFGPGTRLLVL.

The chain recombines TRBV2 with TRBJ2-7; D remains unclear. The germline V and J ends were trimmed by 7 bases and 0 bases, with 13 bases remaining between them. The CDR3 consists of 14 residues. Germline CDR1 reads SNHLY; CDR2 reads FYNNEI. CDR3 DNA sequence: TGTGCCAGCAAAGTTGAAGGGTTCTCCTACGAGCAGTACTTC. It specifies CASKVEGFSYEQYF.

This clone showed up just once. This sequence joins TRBV10-3 and TRBJ2-3; a weak D match, TRBD1 (6 bases). Germline CDR1 ENHRY, CDR2 SYGVKD. Trimming took off 6 bases at V and 4 bases at J, with 14 bases between the two ends. The CDR3 has 14 amino acids. CDR3 coding DNA: TGTGCCATCAGAGCGGACAGAACCCCAGATACGCAGTATTTT. Its protein product is CAIRADRTPDTQYF.

The chain recombines TRBV6-5 with TRBJ2-1, with D possibly TRBD1 on 5 matching bases. CDR3 length equals 14 residues. V was pared by 5 bases and J by 3 bases, with 11 bases between. The germline V gene encodes CDR1 MNHEY and CDR2 SVGAGI. CDR3 sequence: CASSKSTVYNEQFF. The CDR3 coding sequence is TGTGCCAGCAGTAAGTCGACAGTCTACAATGAGCAGTTCTTC.

This clone appeared once. The chain uses TRBV2 and TRBJ2-5; TRBD2 is a possible D gene (7 bases). The germline gives CDR1 SNHLY, CDR2 FYNNEI. V dropped 6 bases and J dropped 1 base, with 12 bases sitting between them. There are 14 residues in the CDR3. The CDR3 here is CASRVGGPQETQYF. Here the CDR3 DNA reads TGTGCCAGCAGAGTGGGGGGGCCCCAAGAGACCCAGTACTTC.

This chain links TRBV7-2 with TRBJ1-6; possible D gene TRBD1, 6 bases. The CDR3 sequence is 14 residues long. CDR1 and CDR2 (germline): SGHTA, FQGNSA. Trimming took 0 bases from V and 7 from J, leaving 7 bases between them. The CDR3 region has the DNA TGTGCCAGCAGCTTAGCGACAGGCAATTCACCCCTCCACTTT. Translated, it gives CASSLATGNSPLHF.

This clone was recorded a few times. The gene calls are TRBV27 and TRBJ2-3; 7 nucleotides align to TRBD2. The germline V gene has CDR1 MNHEY and CDR2 SMNVEV (reference sequence). This CDR3 region has 14 residues. The trim removed 4 bases at V and 4 bases at J, leaving 5 bases unmatched. CDR3 nucleotides: TGTGCCAGCAGTTACACGGGGAGGGCAGATACGCAGTATTTT. Protein sequence: CASSYTGRADTQYF.

As for this clone: At one boundary the junction diverges from the germline segment, which might be a read error. The V gene is TRBV28, the J gene TRBJ1-1; a possible D gene is TRBD1 (5 bases). There are 13 residues in the CDR3. The germline CDR1 and CDR2 sequences are MDHEN and SYDVKM. The CDR3 loop reads CASSLGDLLKLAF. The CDR3 DNA reads as TGTGCCAGCAGTTTGGGGGACCTACTGAAGCTTGCCTTT.

V usage is TRBV19 and J usage is TRBJ1-2; perhaps TRBD1 as D (5 bases). V shed 4 bases and J shed 6 bases, with 9 bases lying between them. The germline V gene has CDR1 LNHDA and CDR2 SQIVND (reference sequence). The CDR3 spans 12 residues. DNA of the CDR3: TGTGCCAGTAGTAGGGACTCTCATGGCTACACCTTC. Translated, it gives CASSRDSHGYTF.

The chain uses TRBV12-3 or TRBV12-4 and TRBJ2-1; D gene ambiguous. This CDR3 contains 11 residues. Trimming pared 3 bases from V and 8 bases from J, leaving 5 bases between. In DNA form, the CDR3 reads TGTGCCAGCAGTTTTGTGGATGAGCAGTTCTTC. Its protein is CASSFVDEQFF.